The clone carrying this T cell receptor beta chain has ten or more counts. Its antigen is undetermined. The data derive from a study of CD8 T cells in ankylosing spondylitis. Findings and caveats of the study: Apparently characteristic of ankylosing spondylitis blood was a TCR beta motif (roughly eight highly homologous variants). Past research had described some motif variants in reactive arthritis synovial fluid and blood. Disease-linked clones bore a CD8+ phenotype and were relatively rare in peripheral blood. In ankylosing spondylitis patients, matched synovial fluid reportedly showed significant enrichment of disease-linked clones.

Molecular-barcoded quantitative 5'-RACE produced these TCR beta libraries. TCRdb reanalysed the 5' RACE reads using MiXCR and keeps one entry per CDR3 protein. This table holds fewer than 400,000 distinct CDR3 sequences, 6.5% to 10% found once. Trimming removed 3 bases at V and 7 bases at J, with 18 bases between. CDR3 length: 16 amino acids. The germline V gene encodes CDR1 MGHRA and CDR2 YSYEKL. The sequenced sample consisted of blood, either unsorted or a sorted T cell fraction (not recorded which). This receptor was taken from a male donor with ankylosing spondylitis. This sequence joins TRBV4-1 and TRBJ1-4; tentative D call: TRBD1 (5 bases). CDR3 coding DNA: TGCGCCAGCAGCCAGGGCTTGTTGTGGGGGGGTGAAAAACTGTTTTTT. Its protein is CASSQGLLWGGEKLFF.